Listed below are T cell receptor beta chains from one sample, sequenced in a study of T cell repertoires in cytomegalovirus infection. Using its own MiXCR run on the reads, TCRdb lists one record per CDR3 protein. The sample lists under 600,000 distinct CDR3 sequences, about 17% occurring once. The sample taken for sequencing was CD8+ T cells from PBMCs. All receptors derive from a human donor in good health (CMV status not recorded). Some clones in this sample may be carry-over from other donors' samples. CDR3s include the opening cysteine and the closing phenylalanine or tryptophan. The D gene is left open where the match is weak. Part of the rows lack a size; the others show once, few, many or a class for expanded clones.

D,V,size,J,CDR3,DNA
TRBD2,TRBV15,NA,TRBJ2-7,CATSGDSGGLYEQYF,TGTGCCACCAGCGGGGATAGCGGGGGACTGTACGAGCAGTACTTC
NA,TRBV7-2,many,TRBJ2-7,CASSLYEGSYEQYF,TGTGCCAGCAGCTTATATGAGGGGAGCTACGAGCAGTACTTC
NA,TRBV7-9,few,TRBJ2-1,CASSPSKGGAFF,TGTGCCAGCAGCCCGAGTAAGGGTGGAGCGTTCTTC
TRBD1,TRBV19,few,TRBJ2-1,CASSLKGQNNEQFF,TGTGCCAGTAGTCTAAAGGGACAGAACAATGAGCAGTTCTTC
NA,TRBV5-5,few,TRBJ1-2,CASNLGPWRAAGYTF,TGTGCCAGCAACTTGGGCCCGTGGAGGGCGGCCGGCTACACCTTC
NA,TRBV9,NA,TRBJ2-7,CASSAQQGGSYEQYF,TGTGCCAGCAGCGCTCAACAGGGGGGGTCCTACGAGCAGTACTTC
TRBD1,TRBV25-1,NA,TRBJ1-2,CASRGQGAYGYTF,TGTGCCAGCCGGGGACAGGGGGCCTATGGCTACACCTTC
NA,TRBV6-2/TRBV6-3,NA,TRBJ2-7,CASSSSRYEQYF,TGTGCCAGCAGTTCTTCTAGATACGAGCAGTACTTC
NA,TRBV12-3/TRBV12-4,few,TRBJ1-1,CASSRTGSGTEAFF,TGTGCCAGCAGCCGAACAGGGAGCGGCACTGAAGCTTTCTTT
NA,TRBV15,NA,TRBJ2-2,CATSPPTGELFF,TGTGCCACCAGCCCTCCGACCGGGGAGCTGTTTTTT
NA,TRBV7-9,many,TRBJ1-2,CASSPTRGVPEGERGYTF,TGTGCCAGCAGCCCAACCAGGGGCGTTCCGGAGGGAGAGCGTGGCTACACCTTC
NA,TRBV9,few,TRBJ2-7,CASGPGLGAYEQYF,TGTGCCAGCGGTCCGGGACTGGGGGCTTACGAGCAGTACTTC
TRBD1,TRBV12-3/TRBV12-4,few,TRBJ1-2,CAIPLRNTGGPMTF,TGTGCCATCCCATTGAGGAACACAGGGGGACCAATGACCTTC
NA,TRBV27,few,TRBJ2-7,CASSSVGLSYEQYF,TGTGCCAGCAGTTCCGTGGGCCTCTCCTACGAGCAGTACTTC
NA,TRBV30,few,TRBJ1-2,CAWSQGDYGYTF,TGTGCCTGGAGTCAAGGGGACTATGGCTACACCTTC
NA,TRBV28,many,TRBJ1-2,CASSSGDGFNYGYTF,TGTGCCAGCAGTTCTGGGGACGGGTTTAACTATGGCTACACCTTC
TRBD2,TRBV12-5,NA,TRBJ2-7,CASGLPLAGGHEQYF,TGTGCTAGTGGTCTCCCACTAGCGGGGGGGCATGAGCAGTACTTC
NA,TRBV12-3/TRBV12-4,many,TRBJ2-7,CASSPSQGPSYEQYF,TGTGCCAGCAGTCCCTCACAGGGACCATCCTACGAGCAGTACTTC
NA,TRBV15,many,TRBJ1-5,CATSRGRGNQPQHF,TGTGCCACCAGCAGAGGACGGGGCAATCAGCCCCAGCATTTT
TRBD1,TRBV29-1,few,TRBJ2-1,CSVSDRGPRAYNEQFF,TGCAGCGTATCAGACAGGGGCCCTAGGGCCTACAATGAGCAGTTCTTC
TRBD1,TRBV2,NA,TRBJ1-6,CASSEGGQAYYNSPLHF,TGTGCCAGCAGTGAAGGGGGACAGGCATACTATAATTCACCCCTCCACTTT
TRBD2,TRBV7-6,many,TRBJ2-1,CASSSGTSSANEQFF,TGTGCCAGCAGCTCTGGGACTAGTTCTGCCAATGAGCAGTTCTTC
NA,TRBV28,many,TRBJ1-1,CASSLDWDSSEAFF,TGTGCCAGCAGTTTAGACTGGGATAGCTCTGAAGCTTTCTTT
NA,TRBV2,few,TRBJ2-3,CASSEAGTTSTDTQYF,TGTGCCAGCAGTGAAGCAGGGACGACATCCACAGATACGCAGTATTTT
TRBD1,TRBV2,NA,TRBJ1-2,CASMDRERGYTF,TGTGCCAGTATGGACAGGGAACGTGGCTACACCTTC
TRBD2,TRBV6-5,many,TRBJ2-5,CASSSGTSGAQETQYF,TGTGCCAGCAGTTCTGGGACTAGCGGGGCCCAAGAGACCCAGTACTTC
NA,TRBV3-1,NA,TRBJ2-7,CASSPASVTYEQYF,TGTGCCAGCAGCCCAGCTAGCGTGACCTACGAGCAGTACTTC
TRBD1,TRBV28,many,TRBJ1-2,CASSRDRGFYGDGYTF,TGTGCCAGCAGTCGGGACAGGGGCTTCTACGGGGATGGCTACACCTTC
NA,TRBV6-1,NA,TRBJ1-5,CASSYRGIGNQPQHF,TGTGCCAGCAGTTATCGGGGAATCGGCAATCAGCCCCAGCATTTT
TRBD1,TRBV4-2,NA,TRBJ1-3,CASSQSEGASGNTIYF,TGTGCCAGCAGCCAATCAGAGGGGGCTTCTGGAAACACCATATATTTT
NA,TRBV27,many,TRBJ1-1,CASSLDSFFRNTEAFF,TGTGCCAGCAGCCTGGACAGTTTTTTCCGGAACACTGAAGCTTTCTTT
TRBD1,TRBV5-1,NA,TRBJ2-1,CASSLARQGAYNEQFF,TGCGCCAGCAGCTTGGCCCGACAGGGGGCTTACAATGAGCAGTTCTTC
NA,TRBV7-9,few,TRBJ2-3,CASSSTRGDHTDTQYF,TGTGCCAGCAGCTCTACCAGGGGCGACCACACAGATACGCAGTATTTT
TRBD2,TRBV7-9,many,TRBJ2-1,CASSFLAGVDNEQFF,TGTGCCAGCAGCTTCCTAGCGGGAGTCGACAATGAGCAGTTCTTC
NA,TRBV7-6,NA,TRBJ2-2,CASSLSLRELFF,TGTGCCAGCAGCTTAAGCCTCCGGGAGCTGTTTTTT
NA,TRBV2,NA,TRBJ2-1,CASSLTLDIRGYNEQFF,TGTGCCAGCAGCCTCACCCTAGACATCAGGGGATACAATGAGCAGTTCTTC
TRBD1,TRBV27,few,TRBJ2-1,CASSPQGTGFSNEQFF,TGTGCCAGCAGTCCACAGGGGACAGGATTTTCGAATGAGCAGTTCTTC
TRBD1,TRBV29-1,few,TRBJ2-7,CSVLLGTGSYEQYF,TGCAGCGTCCTCCTGGGGACAGGCTCCTACGAGCAGTACTTC
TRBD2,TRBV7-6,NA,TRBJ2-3,CASSLVVAGDTDTQYF,TGTGCCAGCAGCTTAGTGGTAGCGGGGGACACAGATACGCAGTATTTT
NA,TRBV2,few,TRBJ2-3,CASNRLSQGGTDTQYF,TGTGCCAGCAACCGACTAAGTCAGGGAGGCACAGATACGCAGTATTTT
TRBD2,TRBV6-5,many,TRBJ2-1,CASRRTSGASYNEQFF,TGTGCCAGCAGGAGGACTAGCGGAGCGTCCTACAATGAGCAGTTCTTC
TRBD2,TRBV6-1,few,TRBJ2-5,CATLGLAGSQYQETQYF,TGTGCCACACTGGGGCTAGCGGGGAGTCAGTACCAAGAGACCCAGTACTTC
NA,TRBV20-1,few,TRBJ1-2,CSASHDSNYGYTF,TGCAGTGCTAGCCACGACAGCAACTATGGCTACACCTTC
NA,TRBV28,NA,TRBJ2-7,CASSLVQEAYEQYF,TGTGCCAGCAGCCTCGTACAGGAAGCCTACGAGCAGTACTTC
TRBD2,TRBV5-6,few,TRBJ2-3,CASRRTSGSLDTQYF,TGTGCCAGCAGACGAACTAGCGGGAGTTTAGATACGCAGTATTTT